This T cell receptor (beta chain) comes out of a study of shared clonotypes between healthy human individuals. Study information: Three plates each covered CD4 naive and memory; CD8 naive two, CD8 memory one. Study observations and caveats: Although depth was large, rarefaction showed that sequencing of the sorted subsets was incomplete.

A single count supports this clone. No antigen is known for it. CD4+ cells yielded CD45RA+ naive and CD45RA-negative memory subsets. TCRdb keeps only in-frame clones here, not all; method: immunoSEQ multiplex PCR. The data hold 2 million to 2.5 million clones, with over 90% observed a single time. CDR1 and CDR2 from the germline V gene are LGHNA and YNFKEQ. The CDR3 contains 18 residues. Trimming shortened V by 0 bases and J by 0 bases, and 17 bases separated the two germline ends. Sequencing was done on a sample of naive CD4+ T cells from PBMCs. Subset reported: CD45RA+ positively selected. This rearrangement joins TRBV4-2 to TRBJ1-1, with TRBD1 as a possible D gene (5 bases). The source is a young man in good health. Some clones in this sample may be carry-over from other donors' samples. CDR3 bases: TGTGCCAGCAGCCAAGAGTGGGGACGGATATACCTGAACACTGAAGCTTTCTTT. Its protein is CASSQEWGRIYLNTEAFF.